This T cell receptor (beta chain) comes out of a study of blood T cell repertoires in COVID-19. Study background: COVID-19 samples collected from the United States, Italy and Spain covered acute and convalescent phases. T cells, B-cell-depleted T cells, or PBMCs supplied cDNA or gDNA.

Trimming cost V 0 bases and J 4 bases, with 13 bases left between them. This CDR3 contains 16 residues. The V gene's germline CDR1 is MNHEY and CDR2 SVGAGI. In the study's own analysis: Quantification of nucleated cells was approximated via reference gene primer amplification. TCRdb's table, derived via immunoSEQ multiplex PCR, lists solely in-frame clones and lacks some. Clone size and the V and J calls come from that table; the DNA yielded D and trimming. The sample includes approximately 170,000 clones, approximately 75% seen only once; the top ten take about a tenth. Sequencing used peripheral blood. The gene calls are TRBV6-5 and TRBJ1-5; D not certain. The receptor was derived from a human donor in a cohort sampled during active COVID-19. The CDR3 coding sequence is TGTGCCAGCAGTTACTCCGCACGCTCGGGAAATCAGCCCCAGCATTTT. This encodes CASSYSARSGNQPQHF.